Listed below are T cell receptor beta chains from one sample, sequenced in a study of blood T cell repertoires in COVID-19. TCRdb's table, derived via immunoSEQ multiplex PCR, lists solely in-frame clones and lacks some. The table lists 130,000 to 150,000 clones, 70% to 90% of them singletons. The sequenced sample was peripheral blood. The receptors derive from a woman in her thirties or forties with active or convalescent COVID-19. Each CDR3 is given with its conserved first and last residue. A D gene is named only where the DNA matches it firmly. Not every row has a clone size; where given, it reads once, few, many or a size class.

clone_size	d_call	v_call	j_call	cdr3_nt	cdr3_aa
once	.	TRBV7-9	TRBJ2-5	TGTGCCAGCAGCTTATTTGCTTCCAGGGAGACCCAGTACTTC	CASSLFASRETQYF
.	.	TRBV6-5	TRBJ2-5	TGTGCCAGCAGTTACCAGGGTAGGGAGACCCAGTACTTC	CASSYQGRETQYF
once	TRBD1	TRBV5-1	TRBJ1-3	TGCGCCAGCGCCTTTGACAGGGGAGCTGGAAACACCATATATTTT	CASAFDRGAGNTIYF
.	.	TRBV10-3	TRBJ1-2	TGTGCCATCAGTGAACGGGCAGGAGGGCCTGGAGGCTACACCTTC	CAISERAGGPGGYTF
.	.	TRBV29-1	TRBJ2-7	TGCAGCGTTCAAGGGGGGGATAGGCCCTACGAGCAGTACTTC	CSVQGGDRPYEQYF
.	.	TRBV27	TRBJ2-2	TGTGCCAGCAGTTTACAGGGGCAGGACACCGGGGAGCTGTTTTTT	CASSLQGQDTGELFF
few	.	TRBV7-6	TRBJ1-1	TGTGCCAGCAGCTCAGGGGTACGGGGGGACACTGAAGCTTTCTTT	CASSSGVRGDTEAFF
.	TRBD1	TRBV27	TRBJ1-2	TGTGCCAGCACAAATGGAGGGGGCGGCGGCTACACCTTC	CASTNGGGGGYTF
.	.	TRBV19	TRBJ1-4	TGTGCCAGTAGTATAACCCGGAGGGAAAATGAAAAACTGTTTTTT	CASSITRRENEKLFF
.	TRBD1	TRBV18	TRBJ1-3	TGTGCCAGCAATGACAGGGTTGGGAACACCATATATTTT	CASNDRVGNTIYF
.	TRBD1	TRBV11-2	TRBJ2-7	TGTGCCAGCAGCCTCTCAGGACAGGGGCGCTACGAGCAGTACTTC	CASSLSGQGRYEQYF
few	TRBD1	TRBV19	TRBJ1-1	TGTGCCAGCCTCATAGCCAGAGGGCAGGGGGACACTGAAGCTTTCTTT	CASLIARGQGDTEAFF
once	TRBD1	TRBV28	TRBJ1-2	TGTGCCACCAGGACCCCAGGGACAGCTAACTATGGCTACACCTTC	CATRTPGTANYGYTF
.	TRBD1	TRBV2	TRBJ1-2	TGTGCCAGCAGCGAGACAGGGGTACTAGACGGCTACACCTTC	CASSETGVLDGYTF
once	.	TRBV4-3	TRBJ2-1	TGCGCCAGCAGCCAAGATCGGGGACTTTTAAACAATGAGCAGTTCTTC	CASSQDRGLLNNEQFF
few	TRBD1	TRBV10-3	TRBJ2-7	TGTGCCATCAGGCCGGGACAGGACTCCTACGAGCAGTACTTC	CAIRPGQDSYEQYF
.	TRBD2	TRBV11-2	TRBJ2-5	TGTGCCAGCAGCTTAGTAGGCCTAGCGGGAGAGACCCAGTACTTC	CASSLVGLAGETQYF
.	.	TRBV9	TRBJ2-2	TGTGCCAGCAGCGTAGGCGGGACCTTCACCGGGGAGCTGTTTTTT	CASSVGGTFTGELFF
.	TRBD2	TRBV12-3/TRBV12-4	TRBJ2-4	TGTGCCAGCAGTTCCGGGAGGTTCGGCATTCAGTACTTC	CASSSGRFGIQYF
.	TRBD2	TRBV28	TRBJ2-1	TGTGCCAGCAGGCTAGCGGGAGAGGAAAATGAGCAGTTCTTC	CASRLAGEENEQFF
.	TRBD1	TRBV4-1	TRBJ1-1	TGCGCCAGCTCTTCCCGGGACAGGGGAGCCATGAACACTGAAGCTTTCTTT	CASSSRDRGAMNTEAFF
.	.	TRBV10-3	TRBJ2-7	TGTGCCATCAGTGCCCTAGCACAGCCAACCTCCTACGAGCAGTACTTC	CAISALAQPTSYEQYF
.	.	TRBV3-1/TRBV3-2	TRBJ2-7	TGTGCCAGCAGCCGTGCGGCGACGATAGGCGAGCAGTACTTC	CASSRAATIGEQYF
.	TRBD2	TRBV9	TRBJ2-3	TGTGCCAGCAGCGTAGGCGGGAGGGGCACAGATACGCAGTATTTT	CASSVGGRGTDTQYF
.	TRBD2	TRBV4-2	TRBJ2-2	TGTGCCAGCAGCTCCTCGACTAGCGGGGGGTATGGCACCGGGGAGCTGTTTTTT	CASSSSTSGGYGTGELFF
.	TRBD2	TRBV4-1	TRBJ2-3	TGCGCCAGCCGACTAGCGGGAGTTAACACAGATACGCAGTATTTT	CASRLAGVNTDTQYF
.	.	TRBV30	TRBJ2-5	TGTGCCTGGGTTGTCGGTAACGGAGAGACCCAGTACTTC	CAWVVGNGETQYF
.	TRBD2	TRBV11-2	TRBJ2-7	TGTGCCAGCAGCTTAGGGGGACTAGTGGTCGAGCAGTACTTC	CASSLGGLVVEQYF
.	TRBD2	TRBV29-1	TRBJ2-7	TGCAGCGTAACCGTGGGGCTAGCGGGGGCCTACGAGCAGTACTTC	CSVTVGLAGAYEQYF
.	.	TRBV7-9	TRBJ1-1	TGTGCCAGCAGCCCCAGAATGGGCGATGAAGCTTTCTTT	CASSPRMGDEAFF
.	.	TRBV7-9	TRBJ2-7	TGTGCCAGCAGCCCCCCCGACGGAGTCTCCTACGAGCAGTACTTC	CASSPPDGVSYEQYF
.	TRBD1	TRBV3-1/TRBV3-2	TRBJ1-6	TGTGCCAGCAGCCCGGGACAGGTTAATTCACCCCTCCACTTT	CASSPGQVNSPLHF
.	TRBD1	TRBV7-2	TRBJ1-2	TGTGCCAGCAGCGGACAGGGCCGATACTATGGCTACACCTTC	CASSGQGRYYGYTF
.	TRBD2	TRBV28	TRBJ2-1	TGTGCCAGCAGTTTTGTGTCTAGCGGGGGGGGAAATGAGCAGTTCTTC	CASSFVSSGGGNEQFF
few	.	TRBV5-1	TRBJ2-6	TGCGCCAGCAGCCTGATCAGCTCTGGGGCCAACGTCCTGACTTTC	CASSLISSGANVLTF
once	.	TRBV7-2	TRBJ2-5	TGTGCCAGCAGCTTCCCAGGGGGGGAGACCCAGTACTTC	CASSFPGGETQYF
.	.	TRBV9	TRBJ2-1	TGTGCCAGCAGCGACAGGCTCAGCTCCTACAATGAGCAGTTCTTC	CASSDRLSSYNEQFF
.	TRBD1	TRBV7-2	TRBJ1-1	TGTGCCAGCAGTTCCGACAGGGGAAGAACTGAAGCTTTCTTT	CASSSDRGRTEAFF
.	TRBD1	TRBV7-2	TRBJ1-6	TGTGCCAGCAGCCTCGGACAGGGCAGTTCACCCCTCCACTTT	CASSLGQGSSPLHF
.	.	TRBV29-1	TRBJ2-1	TGCAGCGCTCCTCGAACAGACTACAATGAGCAGTTCTTC	CSAPRTDYNEQFF